Listed below are T cell receptor beta chains from one sample, sequenced in a study of blood T cells in healthy people across ages. TCRdb redid the calling of the 5' RACE reads with MiXCR, one entry per CDR3 protein. The sample records 1.6 million or so distinct CDR3 sequences, around 35% being singletons. Sequencing was done on a sample of blood. These receptors were taken from a woman younger than 45 in good health. The CDR3 runs from the conserved cysteine through the conserved F or W. Each record gives: CDR3 length, D gene, clone size, J gene, V gene, CDR3 DNA, CDR3 protein. The D gene is left open where the match is weak. A clone size is listed for some rows: how often the clone was seen (once, few, many), or a class if it is expanded.

>15|-|few|TRBJ2-7|TRBV30
TGTGCCTGGAGCAGCCTCGACGCCATTAGCTACGAGCAGTACTTC
CAWSSLDAISYEQYF
>13|TRBD1|-|TRBJ2-7|TRBV20-1
TGCAGTGCTGCAGGGGGCTGGTCCTACGAGCAGTACTTC
CSAAGGWSYEQYF
>16|TRBD2|-|TRBJ2-7|TRBV12-3/TRBV12-4
TGTGCCAGCACCACCGGGATAGCGGGCTTATCCTACGAGCAGTACTTC
CASTTGIAGLSYEQYF
>15|-|few|TRBJ2-5|TRBV28
TGTGCCAGCAGTTTATTGTCCTACTGGGGGGAGACCCAGTACTTC
CASSLLSYWGETQYF
>13|-|-|TRBJ2-7|TRBV20-1
TGCAGTGCTAGAAAGGGGAATACAGACACCCAGTACTTC
CSARKGNTDTQYF
>14|TRBD1|-|TRBJ1-4|TRBV7-9
TGTGCCAGCAGTTCGGGACAGGGGTTCGAAAAACTGTTTTTT
CASSSGQGFEKLFF
>15|-|-|TRBJ1-5|TRBV20-1
TGCAGTGCTATACCCCGGGGACGGCGAAATCAGCCCCAGCATTTT
CSAIPRGRRNQPQHF
>19|-|-|TRBJ2-1|TRBV24-1
TGTGCCACCAGTGATTTGGTTGTGGGGGGACCTAGCTCCTACAATGAGCAGTTCTTC
CATSDLVVGGPSSYNEQFF
>16|TRBD2|-|TRBJ2-3|TRBV9
TGTGCCAGCACCTCGGGACTAGCGGCGACCACAGATACGCAGTATTTT
CASTSGLAATTDTQYF
>16|-|-|TRBJ1-1|TRBV6-1
TGTGCCAGCAGTTTTGAGGGGGGGTATCGGAGCACTGAAGCTTTCTTT
CASSFEGGYRSTEAFF
>13|-|-|TRBJ2-1|TRBV10-3
TGTGCCATCAGTGAACAGACCCACAATGAGCAGTTCTTC
CAISEQTHNEQFF
>13|-|many|TRBJ2-5|TRBV27
TGTGCCAGCAGTTTAAAGAGCCAAGAGACCCAGTACTTC
CASSLKSQETQYF
>13|TRBD1|few|TRBJ2-1|TRBV7-2
TGTGCCAGCAGACAAACAGGGGAGAATGAGCAGTTCTTC
CASRQTGENEQFF
>12|-|-|TRBJ2-7|TRBV20-1
TGCAGTGCTAGTGGGGGTCCCAACGAGCAGTACTTC
CSASGGPNEQYF
>15|-|few|TRBJ1-2|TRBV11-2
TGTGCCAGCAGCCTAGATCCCCAGGGAAACTATGGCTACACCTTC
CASSLDPQGNYGYTF
>14|TRBD1|-|TRBJ2-2|TRBV20-1
TGCAGTGCTAGACAGGGGGTCTCGGCCGGGGAGCTGTTTTTT
CSARQGVSAGELFF
>12|-|-|TRBJ2-3|TRBV6-5
TGTGCCAGCAGGAGCGAGACAGATACGCAGTATTTT
CASRSETDTQYF
>19|TRBD2|-|TRBJ2-7|TRBV18
TGTGCCAGCTCACCGCCAGGCCTCTCTCCACTAGCGGGACACTACGAGCAGTACTTC
CASSPPGLSPLAGHYEQYF
>14|TRBD2|-|TRBJ2-5|TRBV20-1
TGCAGTGCTGGGAGGGCTAGCGGCCAAGAGACCCAGTACTTC
CSAGRASGQETQYF
>13|-|few|TRBJ2-3|TRBV27
TGTGCCAGCAGTTGGGGACCGGGGGACACGCAGTATTTT
CASSWGPGDTQYF
>15|TRBD2|few|TRBJ2-7|TRBV20-1
TGCAGTGCTAGATGGGGACTAGCGGGGGGAAGCGAGCAGTACTTC
CSARWGLAGGSEQYF
>16|-|many|TRBJ2-5|TRBV2
TGTGCCAGCAGTGAGGGGTTTTCGGGCAGGGAAGAGACCCAGTACTTC
CASSEGFSGREETQYF
>14|-|-|TRBJ2-3|TRBV10-3
TGTGCCATCAGTGGTGGGACCTCCACAGATACGCAGTATTTT
CAISGGTSTDTQYF
>15|TRBD1|-|TRBJ1-4|TRBV20-1
TGCAGTGCTAGGACAGGGGGCGTATTAGGAGAAAAACTGTTTTTT
CSARTGGVLGEKLFF
>15|-|-|TRBJ2-1|TRBV20-1
TGCAGTGCCCCCCTAGGAGCGCGGTTATACAATGAGCAGTTCTTC
CSAPLGARLYNEQFF
>13|TRBD1|-|TRBJ1-5|TRBV20-1
TGCAGTGGTACCACAGGGGTAGGTCAGCCCCAGCATTTT
CSGTTGVGQPQHF
>15|TRBD2|-|TRBJ2-1|TRBV20-1
TGCAGTGCTAGGATAGCGGGGGGGCCTCTCAATGAGCAGTTCTTC
CSARIAGGPLNEQFF
>17|-|-|TRBJ2-2|TRBV27
TGTGCCAGCAGTTTAGAACAGGGCGGAATCTTCCCTCGGGAGCTGTTTTTT
CASSLEQGGIFPRELFF
>19|-|few|TRBJ2-5|TRBV24-1
TGTGCCACCAGCACCCCCACCCCACGTGACAGGGAGGGAAGAGAGACCCAGTACTTC
CATSTPTPRDREGRETQYF
>16|TRBD2|-|TRBJ2-1|TRBV20-1
TGCAGTGCTTTGGGACTAGCTAAGGACGGCTACAATGAGCAGTTCTTC
CSALGLAKDGYNEQFF
>17|TRBD2|few|TRBJ2-1|TRBV6-6
TGTGCCAGCAGTTACGTCCTAGCGGGGGGGATTTACAGTGAGCAGTTCTTC
CASSYVLAGGIYSEQFF
>12|TRBD1|-|TRBJ1-2|TRBV19
TGTGCCAGTCGACAGGGCCGGGATGGCTACACCTTC
CASRQGRDGYTF
>14|-|-|TRBJ1-2|TRBV20-1
TGCAGTGCTAGAGGGACCTTCAGGGACTATGACTACACCTTC
CSARGTFRDYDYTF
>17|TRBD2|few|TRBJ2-1|TRBV29-1
TGCAGCGTTGTTGAATGGGAGACTAGCGGTTCCTACAATGAGCAGTTCTTC
CSVVEWETSGSYNEQFF
>15|TRBD2|few|TRBJ2-7|TRBV14
TGTGCCAGCAGCCAGCTGGGGGGGAGTGGGTACGAGCAGTACTTC
CASSQLGGSGYEQYF
>13|TRBD2|-|TRBJ2-7|TRBV29-1
TGCAGCGTCCGGCTAGCGGTAGTAAATGAGCAGTACTTC
CSVRLAVVNEQYF
>16|TRBD2|-|TRBJ2-2|TRBV9
TGTGCCAGCAGCGGACTAGCGGGGGGCGGGATCGGGGAGCTGTTTTTT
CASSGLAGGGIGELFF
>15|TRBD2|-|TRBJ2-1|TRBV27
TGTGCCAGCAAATTAGCGGGAAGCAGTTTCAATGAGCAGTTCTTC
CASKLAGSSFNEQFF
>13|-|-|TRBJ2-1|TRBV3-1
TGTGCCAGCAGCCCCGGGACCCTGAATGAGCAGTTCTTC
CASSPGTLNEQFF
>16|-|few|TRBJ2-1|TRBV10-3
TGTGCCATCACCGAGGGGTCCAGGGTATCCTACAATGAGCAGTTCTTC
CAITEGSRVSYNEQFF
>15|-|few|TRBJ2-7|TRBV30
TGTGCCTGGAGTGTCGGGACGGTCTTGGGGGGCGAGCAGTACTTC
CAWSVGTVLGGEQYF
>14|-|-|TRBJ2-7|TRBV24-1
TGTGCCACCAGTGATGTCACCTACCCCTACGAGCAGTACTTC
CATSDVTYPYEQYF
>14|-|-|TRBJ2-1|TRBV30
TGTGCCTGGACAGGGAGGGGGCCTTACAATGAGCAGTTCTTC
CAWTGRGPYNEQFF
>14|-|-|TRBJ1-5|TRBV3-1
TGTGCCAGCAGCCAAGGCAGGGGAGGGCAGCCCCAGCATTTT
CASSQGRGGQPQHF
>13|TRBD2|few|TRBJ2-1|TRBV20-1
TGCAGTGCTAGTGGCGGGGGGAACAATGAGCAGTTCTTC
CSASGGGNNEQFF
>16|-|-|TRBJ1-1|TRBV5-1
TGCGCCAGCAGCTTTAAGGCAGGGGCCTTGAACACTGAAGCTTTCTTT
CASSFKAGALNTEAFF
>16|TRBD1|-|TRBJ2-3|TRBV6-1
TGTGCCGGCAGTGCTTCCGGGACAGGGGTGGCAGATACGCAGTATTTT
CAGSASGTGVADTQYF
>15|-|few|TRBJ1-2|TRBV9
TGTGCCAGCAGCCCGTTGCCAAACGGAGACTATGGCTACACCTTC
CASSPLPNGDYGYTF
>16|TRBD1|few|TRBJ2-1|TRBV6-5
TGTGCCAGCAGCCCCGCCCGCCCAGGGGGCTACAATGAGCAGTTCTTC
CASSPARPGGYNEQFF
>12|-|-|TRBJ1-1|TRBV20-1
TGCAGTGCTGCACTGGCGAACACTGAAGCTTTCTTT
CSAALANTEAFF
>15|-|few|TRBJ2-3|TRBV2
TGTGCCAGTCAGGAGAGAACGCAACTCACAGATACGCAGTATTTT
CASQERTQLTDTQYF
>17|TRBD2|once|TRBJ2-1|TRBV20-1
TGCAGTGCTAGTTGGCACCGGGGAGCGGGGGCCTACAATGAGCAGTTCTTC
CSASWHRGAGAYNEQFF
>15|TRBD2|-|TRBJ2-7|TRBV6-2/TRBV6-3
TGTGCCAGCCGAACGGGGACTAGCGGGATTTACGAGCAGTACTTC
CASRTGTSGIYEQYF
>17|-|-|TRBJ2-6|TRBV27
TGTGCCAGCAGTTTCTCACAGGGTCCCTCTGGGGCCAACGTCCTGACTTTC
CASSFSQGPSGANVLTF
>13|-|-|TRBJ1-5|TRBV7-2
TGTGCCAGCAGCTCATCCCGAAATCAGCCCCAGCATTTT
CASSSSRNQPQHF